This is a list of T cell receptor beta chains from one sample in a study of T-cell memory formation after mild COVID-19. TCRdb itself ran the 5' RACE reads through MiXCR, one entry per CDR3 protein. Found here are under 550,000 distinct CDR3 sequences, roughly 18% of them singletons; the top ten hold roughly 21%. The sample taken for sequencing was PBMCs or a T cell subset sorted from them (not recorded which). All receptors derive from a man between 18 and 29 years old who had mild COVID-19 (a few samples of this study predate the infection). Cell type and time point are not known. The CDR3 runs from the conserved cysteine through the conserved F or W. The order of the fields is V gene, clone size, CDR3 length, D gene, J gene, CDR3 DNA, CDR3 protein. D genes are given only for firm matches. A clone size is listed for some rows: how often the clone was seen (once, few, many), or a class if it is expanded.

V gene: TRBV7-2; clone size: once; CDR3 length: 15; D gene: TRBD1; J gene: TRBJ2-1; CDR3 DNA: TGTGCCAGCAGCAGGGGGCTAGCCTTAAGGAATGAGCAGTTCTTC; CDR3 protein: CASSRGLALRNEQFF
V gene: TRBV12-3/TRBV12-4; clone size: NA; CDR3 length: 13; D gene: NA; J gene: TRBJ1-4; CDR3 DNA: TGTGCCAGCAGTTTAGAGGTCAGGGAAAAACTGTTTTTT; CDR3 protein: CASSLEVREKLFF
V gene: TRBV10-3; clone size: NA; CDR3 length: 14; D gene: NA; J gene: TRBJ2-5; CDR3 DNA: TGTGCCATCAGTGAGGCTAGCCGCCAAGAGACCCAGTACTTC; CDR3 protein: CAISEASRQETQYF
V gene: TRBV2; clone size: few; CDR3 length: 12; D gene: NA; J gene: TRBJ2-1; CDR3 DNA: TGTGCCAGCAGTGAACCATACAATGAGCAGTTCTTC; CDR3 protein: CASSEPYNEQFF
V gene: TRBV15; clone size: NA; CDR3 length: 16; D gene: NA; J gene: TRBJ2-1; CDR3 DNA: TGTGCCACAAGCAGAGATTTGACTATTAGGGGCAATGAGCAGTTCTTC; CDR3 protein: CATSRDLTIRGNEQFF
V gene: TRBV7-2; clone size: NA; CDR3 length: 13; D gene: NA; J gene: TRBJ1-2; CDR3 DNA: TGTGCCAGCAGCTTGGGCCGGATCAATGGCTACACCTTC; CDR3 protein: CASSLGRINGYTF
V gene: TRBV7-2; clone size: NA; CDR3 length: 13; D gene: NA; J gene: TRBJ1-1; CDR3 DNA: TGTGCCAGCAGCTTCGGGTTGAGGACTGAAGCTTTCTTT; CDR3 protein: CASSFGLRTEAFF
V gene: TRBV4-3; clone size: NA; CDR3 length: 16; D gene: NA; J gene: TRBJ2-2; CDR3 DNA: TGCGCCAGCAGCCGTACGGACAGGGAGGGCACCGGGGAGCTGTTTTTT; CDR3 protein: CASSRTDREGTGELFF
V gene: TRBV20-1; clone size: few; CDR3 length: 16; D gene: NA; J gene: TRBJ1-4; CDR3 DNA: TGCAGTGCTAGAGATTCGGCAGGGCCCTCTAATGAAAAACTGTTTTTT; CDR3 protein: CSARDSAGPSNEKLFF
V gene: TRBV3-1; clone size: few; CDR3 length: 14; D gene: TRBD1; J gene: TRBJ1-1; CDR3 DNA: TGTGCCAGCAGCCAAAGACAGGGGGCCACTGAAGCTTTCTTT; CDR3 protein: CASSQRQGATEAFF
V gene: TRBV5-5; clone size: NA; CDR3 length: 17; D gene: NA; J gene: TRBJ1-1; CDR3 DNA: TGTGCCAGCGCAACCCAACCGAAACGGGCCTTGAACACTGAAGCTTTCTTT; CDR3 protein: CASATQPKRALNTEAFF
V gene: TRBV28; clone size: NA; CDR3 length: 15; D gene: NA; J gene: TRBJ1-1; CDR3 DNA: TGTGCCAGCAGTTGGACTCTCGGGGGCAACACTGAAGCTTTCTTT; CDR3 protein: CASSWTLGGNTEAFF
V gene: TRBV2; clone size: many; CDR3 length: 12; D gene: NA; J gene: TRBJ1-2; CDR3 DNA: TGTGCCAGCAGTGAGAATGGTTATGGCTACACCTTC; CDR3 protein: CASSENGYGYTF
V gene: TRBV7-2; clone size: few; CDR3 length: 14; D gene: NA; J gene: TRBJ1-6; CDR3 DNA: TGTGCCAGCAGCTCCACAGGGACGGATTCACCCCTCCACTTT; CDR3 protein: CASSSTGTDSPLHF
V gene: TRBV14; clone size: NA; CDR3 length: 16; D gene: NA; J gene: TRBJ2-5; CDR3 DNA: TGTGCCAGCAGCCAGGAGACCCGGAGGTACCAAGAGACCCAGTACTTC; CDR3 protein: CASSQETRRYQETQYF
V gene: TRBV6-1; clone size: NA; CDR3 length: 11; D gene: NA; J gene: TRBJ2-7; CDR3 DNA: TGTGCCAGCAGTGATTCTAACGAGCAGTACTTC; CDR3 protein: CASSDSNEQYF
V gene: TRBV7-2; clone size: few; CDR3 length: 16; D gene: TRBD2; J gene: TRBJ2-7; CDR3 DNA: TGTGCCAGCAGCTTACGCGGGGGGGCGGGAACCTACGAGCAGTACTTC; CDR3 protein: CASSLRGGAGTYEQYF
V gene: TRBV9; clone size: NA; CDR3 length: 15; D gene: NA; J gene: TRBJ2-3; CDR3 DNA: TGTGCCAGCAGCGTAGATCCGGGGGGCACAGATACGCAGTATTTT; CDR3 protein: CASSVDPGGTDTQYF
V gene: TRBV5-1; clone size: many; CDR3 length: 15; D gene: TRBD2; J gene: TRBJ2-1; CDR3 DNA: TGCGCCAGCAGCTTGGAAGCGGGGACTTACAATGAGCAGTTCTTC; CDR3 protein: CASSLEAGTYNEQFF
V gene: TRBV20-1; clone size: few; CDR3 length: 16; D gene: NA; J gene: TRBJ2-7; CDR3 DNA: TGCAGTGCTAGAGCCCGGACCCCTCGGGTCCCCCGCGAGCAGTACTTC; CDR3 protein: CSARARTPRVPREQYF
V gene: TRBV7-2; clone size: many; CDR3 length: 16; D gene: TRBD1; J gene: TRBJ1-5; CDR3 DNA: TGTGCCAGCAGCTCACGGACAGGGCAAGGCAATCAGCCCCAGCATTTT; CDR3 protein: CASSSRTGQGNQPQHF
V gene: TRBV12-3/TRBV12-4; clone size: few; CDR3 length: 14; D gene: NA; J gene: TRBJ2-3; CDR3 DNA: TGTGCCAGCGCAGACAGAGCCTTCACAGATACGCAGTATTTT; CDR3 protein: CASADRAFTDTQYF
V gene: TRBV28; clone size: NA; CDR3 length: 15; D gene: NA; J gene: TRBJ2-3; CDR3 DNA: TGTGCCAGCAGGCTAGGCGGACAGAGCACAGATACGCAGTATTTT; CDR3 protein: CASRLGGQSTDTQYF
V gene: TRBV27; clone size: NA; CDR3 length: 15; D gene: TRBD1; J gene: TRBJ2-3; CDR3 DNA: TGTGCCAGCAGTTCACGTCAGACAGGGAGCGATACGCAGTATTTT; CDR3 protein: CASSSRQTGSDTQYF
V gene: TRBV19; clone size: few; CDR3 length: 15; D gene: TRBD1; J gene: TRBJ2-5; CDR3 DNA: TGTGCCAGTAGTATGTCCCGGACAGGGTTTGAGACCCAGTACTTC; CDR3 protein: CASSMSRTGFETQYF
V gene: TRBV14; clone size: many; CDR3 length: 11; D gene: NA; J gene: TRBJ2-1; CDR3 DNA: TGTGCCAGCAGCACCTACAATGAGCAGTTCTTC; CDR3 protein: CASSTYNEQFF
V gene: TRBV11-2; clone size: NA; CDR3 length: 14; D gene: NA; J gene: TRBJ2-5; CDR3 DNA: TGTGCCAGCAGCTTAATGCCGGGGCAAGAGACCCAGTACTTC; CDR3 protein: CASSLMPGQETQYF
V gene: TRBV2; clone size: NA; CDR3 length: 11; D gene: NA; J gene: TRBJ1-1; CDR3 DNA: TGTGCCAGCCCCGGAGGCAGAGAAGCTTTCTTT; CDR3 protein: CASPGGREAFF
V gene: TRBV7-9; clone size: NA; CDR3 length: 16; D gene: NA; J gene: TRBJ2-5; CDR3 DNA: TGTGCCAGCAGCTTACTGGCGACAGGCACCCAAGAGACCCAGTACTTC; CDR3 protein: CASSLLATGTQETQYF
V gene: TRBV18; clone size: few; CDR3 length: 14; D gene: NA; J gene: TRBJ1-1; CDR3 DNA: TGTGCCAGCTCACCTTATGCGGAGAACACTGAAGCTTTCTTT; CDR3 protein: CASSPYAENTEAFF
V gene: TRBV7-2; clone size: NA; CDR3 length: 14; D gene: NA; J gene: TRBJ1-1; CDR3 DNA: TGTGCCAGCAGCCCTAGACAGGCAGACACTGAAGCTTTCTTT; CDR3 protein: CASSPRQADTEAFF
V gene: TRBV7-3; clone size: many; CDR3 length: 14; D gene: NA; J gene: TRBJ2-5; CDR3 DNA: TGTGCCAGCAGCTTAACGGGGGCAGGGGAGACCCAGTACTTC; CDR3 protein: CASSLTGAGETQYF
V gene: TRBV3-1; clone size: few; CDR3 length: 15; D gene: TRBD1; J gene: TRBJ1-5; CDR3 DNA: TGTGCCAGCAGCCTGGGACAGGGGGCGAGTCAGCCCCAGCATTTT; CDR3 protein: CASSLGQGASQPQHF
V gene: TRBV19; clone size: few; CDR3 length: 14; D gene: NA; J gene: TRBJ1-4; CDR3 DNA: TGTGCCAGTAGTATCGAGGGGCTGAATGAAAAACTGTTTTTT; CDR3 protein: CASSIEGLNEKLFF
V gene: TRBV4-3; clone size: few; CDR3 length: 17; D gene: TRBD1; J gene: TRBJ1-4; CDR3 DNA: TGCGCCAGCAGCCATGACAGGGGCAATCGGGCGCGAGAAAAACTGTTTTTT; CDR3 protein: CASSHDRGNRAREKLFF
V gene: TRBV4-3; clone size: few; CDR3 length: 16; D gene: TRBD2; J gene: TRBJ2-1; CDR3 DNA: TGCGCCAGCAGCCAAGATCTGGGGACTAGCGGAGGTGAGCAGTTCTTC; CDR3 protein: CASSQDLGTSGGEQFF
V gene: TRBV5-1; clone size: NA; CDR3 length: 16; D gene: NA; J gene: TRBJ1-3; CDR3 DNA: TGCGCCAGCAGCTTGGCAGGGACGAGCTCTGGAAACACCATATATTTT; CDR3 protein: CASSLAGTSSGNTIYF
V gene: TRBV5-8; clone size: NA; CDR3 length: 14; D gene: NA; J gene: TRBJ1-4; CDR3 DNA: TGTGCCAGCAGCTTGGCCCCCGCCACCGAAAAACTGTTTTTT; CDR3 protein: CASSLAPATEKLFF
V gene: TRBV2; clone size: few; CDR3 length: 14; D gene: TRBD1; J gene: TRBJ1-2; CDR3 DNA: TGTGCCAGCAGTCCACAGGGGGCTCTTGATGGCTACACCTTC; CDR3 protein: CASSPQGALDGYTF
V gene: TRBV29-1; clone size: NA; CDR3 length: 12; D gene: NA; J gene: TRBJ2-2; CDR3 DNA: TGCAGCGTTCCTCGGGGTACCGGGGAGCTGTTTTTT; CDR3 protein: CSVPRGTGELFF
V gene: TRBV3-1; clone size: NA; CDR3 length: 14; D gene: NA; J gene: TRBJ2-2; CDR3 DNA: TGTGCCAGCAGCCAAGGCTCGGGGAGGGGGGAGCTGTTTTTT; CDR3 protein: CASSQGSGRGELFF
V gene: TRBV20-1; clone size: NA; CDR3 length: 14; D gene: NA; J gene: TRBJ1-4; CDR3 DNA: TGCAGTGCTAGTGAGCATTGGGGTAATGAAAAACTGTTTTTT; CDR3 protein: CSASEHWGNEKLFF
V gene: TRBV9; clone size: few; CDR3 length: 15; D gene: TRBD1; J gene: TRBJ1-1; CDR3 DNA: TGTGCCAGCAGCCCCGACAGGGGTTGGGACACTGAAGCTTTCTTT; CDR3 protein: CASSPDRGWDTEAFF
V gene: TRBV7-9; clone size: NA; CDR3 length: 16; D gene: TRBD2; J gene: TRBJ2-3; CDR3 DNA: TGTGCCAGCAGCCCCGTAGCTAGCGGGGGAACAGATACGCAGTATTTT; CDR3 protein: CASSPVASGGTDTQYF
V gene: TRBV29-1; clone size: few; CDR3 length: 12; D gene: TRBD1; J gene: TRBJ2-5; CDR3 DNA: TGCAGCGTCGGGACAGTAGCAGAGACCCAGTACTTC; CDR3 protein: CSVGTVAETQYF
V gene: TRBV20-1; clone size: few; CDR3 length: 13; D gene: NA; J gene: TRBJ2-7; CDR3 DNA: TGCAGTGCTAGAGATAACAGGGTAGACGAGCAGTACTTC; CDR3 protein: CSARDNRVDEQYF
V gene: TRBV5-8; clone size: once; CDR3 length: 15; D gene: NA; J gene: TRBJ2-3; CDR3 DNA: TGTGCCAGCAGCTTGGCCGTACAGGGAGCAGATACGCAGTATTTT; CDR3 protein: CASSLAVQGADTQYF
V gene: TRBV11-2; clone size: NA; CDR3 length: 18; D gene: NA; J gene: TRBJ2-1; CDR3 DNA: TGTGCCAGCAGCTTTCGGCGCAGGGAAGCTTACTCCTACAATGAGCAGTTCTTC; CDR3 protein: CASSFRRREAYSYNEQFF
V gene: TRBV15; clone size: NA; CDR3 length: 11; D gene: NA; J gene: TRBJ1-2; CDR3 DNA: TGTGCCACCAGCAGAGGGTATGGCTACACCTTC; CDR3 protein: CATSRGYGYTF
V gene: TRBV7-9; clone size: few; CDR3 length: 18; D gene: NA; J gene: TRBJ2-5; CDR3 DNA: TGTGCCAGCAGCCCTAACAGGACCCATGTGCGGTTTCAAGAGACCCAGTACTTC; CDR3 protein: CASSPNRTHVRFQETQYF
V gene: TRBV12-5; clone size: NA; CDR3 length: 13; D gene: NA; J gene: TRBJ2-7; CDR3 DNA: TGTGCTAGTGGTTTGGGAACCATTTACGAGCAGTACTTC; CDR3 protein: CASGLGTIYEQYF
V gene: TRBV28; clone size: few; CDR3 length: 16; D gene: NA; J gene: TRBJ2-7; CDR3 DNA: TGTGCCAGCAGTTTCACGATGGAGGGGTTGAACTACGAGCAGTACTTC; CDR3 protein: CASSFTMEGLNYEQYF